A single sample is the source of the 10 T cell receptor beta chains below, sequenced in a study of blood T cell repertoires in COVID-19. Repertoires were generated with immunoSEQ multiplex PCR, while TCRdb's copy carries only in-frame clones and drops some. Here the sample spans about 200,000 clones, approximately 86% being singletons. Sequences were obtained from peripheral blood. The receptors were gathered from a man aged 40-49 years with acute or convalescent COVID-19.

The chain joins TRBV11-3 to TRBJ2-3; a weak D match, TRBD2 (5 bases). V shed 4 bases and J shed 6 bases, with 11 bases lying between them. Germline V gives CDR1 SGHNT, CDR2 YENEEA. This CDR3 is built from 13 residues. CDR3 loop: CASSSGVEDTQYF. DNA of the CDR3: TGTGCCAGCAGCTCCGGGGTGGAGGATACGCAGTATTTT.

This chain connects TRBV19 to TRBJ2-2; TRBD1 matches at 7 bases. J was trimmed by 6 bases and V by 5 bases; bases with no gene match: 12. Germline V gene sequence: CDR1 LNHDA, CDR2 SQIVND (reference sequence). The CDR3 length is 16 residues. CDR3 coding DNA: TGTGCCAGTAGTGCTCAGGGGACAGTCGGGGCCGGGGAGCTGTTTTTT. Translation: CASSAQGTVGAGELFF.

This clone was observed a single time. The same CDR3 is also encoded by other DNA sequences in this sample. V usage is TRBV29-1 and J usage is TRBJ1-4, with 7 bases matching TRBD1. The V segment lost 4 bases and the J segment 8 bases; nucleotides outside the gene matches: 4. Germline-derived CDR1 and CDR2 are SQVTM and ANQGSEA. The CDR3 contains 12 residues. The CDR3 bases are TGCAGCGTTGGACAGGGAGGCGAAAAACTGTTTTTT. It codes for CSVGQGGEKLFF.

The V gene is TRBV9, the J gene TRBJ1-5; tentatively, D is TRBD1 (6 bases). CDR1 and CDR2 (germline): SGDLS, YYNGEE. The CDR3 is made up of 15 amino acids. V was clipped by 4 bases and J by 4 bases, with 15 bases between them. This chain's CDR3 is CASSQRGGQNQPQHF. The CDR3 nucleotides are TGTGCCAGCAGCCAGAGGGGGGGCCAGAATCAGCCCCAGCATTTT.

The J gene is TRBJ2-5, the V gene TRBV11-2; D remains unclear. CDR3 size: 15 residues. Germline-derived CDR1 and CDR2 are SGHAT and FQNNGV. Between the trimmed V and J ends, which lost 5 bases and 1 base, there was a span of 14 bases. The CDR3 DNA sequence: TGTGCCAGCAGCCGAAGCCCATCAAGCCAAGAGACCCAGTACTTC. Amino acid sequence: CASSRSPSSQETQYF.

This clone was observed once. The chain uses TRBV15 and TRBJ1-2; tentative D call: TRBD1 (5 bases). The CDR3 runs to 14 residues. The germline gives CDR1 LNHNV, CDR2 YYDKDF (reference sequence). Trimming removed 4 bases from V and 7 bases from J, with 16 bases in between. CDR3 protein: CATSTEASGGGYTF. For the CDR3, the DNA is TGTGCCACCAGCACGGAGGCCAGCGGGGGTGGCTACACCTTC.

This rearrangement joins TRBV11-3 to TRBJ2-3, with a weak D call TRBD2 (6 bases). CDR1 SGHNT and CDR2 YENEEA come from the germline V gene. The CDR3 extends over 15 amino acids. V lost 4 bases and J lost 3, with 14 bases in between. The CDR3 nucleotides read TGTGCCAGCAGCTCGGGCGGGGTATTGACAGATACGCAGTATTTT. Translating gives CASSSGGVLTDTQYF.

The chain carries TRBV6-1 and TRBJ2-3; TRBD1 might be the D (5 bases). Germline-derived CDR1 and CDR2 are MNHNS and SASEGT. The V end lost 3 bases, the J end lost 9 bases, and 10 bases lay between the germline ends. CDR3 length: 12 residues. The CDR3 DNA follows: TGTGCCAGCAGTGACAGGGTCGACACGCAGTATTTT. Translated: CASSDRVDTQYF.

V usage is TRBV4-1 and J usage is TRBJ2-7, with D maybe TRBD1 (6 bases). The CDR3 consists of 16 residues. CDR1 and CDR2 (germline): MGHRA, YSYEKL. Trimming took off 3 bases at V and 4 bases at J, with 19 bases between the two ends. The CDR3 nucleotides read TGCGCCAGCAGCCAGGGATACGGGACACAATCGTACGAGCAGTACTTC. Translated, it gives CASSQGYGTQSYEQYF.

The chain links TRBV27 to TRBJ2-7; D may be TRBD1 (6 bases). In germline, CDR1 is MNHEY, CDR2 SMNVEV (reference sequence). Between the trimmed V and J ends, which lost 4 bases and 1 base, there was a span of 14 bases. The CDR3 spans 15 residues. CDR3 protein: CASSSFLGGSYEQYF. As DNA, the CDR3 is TGTGCCAGCAGTTCCTTCCTAGGGGGTTCCTACGAGCAGTACTTC.